This T cell receptor beta chain derives from a study of control samples from healthy donors and cancer patients. Measured with immunoSEQ multiplex PCR; TCRdb has only the in-frame clones, and not every one. The sample shows around 80,000 clones, 94% of them seen only once. The V end was cut by 2 bases, the J end by 2 bases, with 13 bases between. This CDR3 has 15 residues. The germline V gene encodes CDR1 GTSNPN and CDR2 SVGIG (reference sequence). The chain combines TRBV30 with TRBJ1-5; no firm D call. The sequenced sample was blood. The clonotype was recovered from a woman aged 25 to 39 in good health. The chain's CDR3 is CAWSPEVAGNQPQHF. The CDR3 DNA reads as TGTGCCTGGAGTCCGGAAGTGGCTGGCAATCAGCCCCAGCATTTT.